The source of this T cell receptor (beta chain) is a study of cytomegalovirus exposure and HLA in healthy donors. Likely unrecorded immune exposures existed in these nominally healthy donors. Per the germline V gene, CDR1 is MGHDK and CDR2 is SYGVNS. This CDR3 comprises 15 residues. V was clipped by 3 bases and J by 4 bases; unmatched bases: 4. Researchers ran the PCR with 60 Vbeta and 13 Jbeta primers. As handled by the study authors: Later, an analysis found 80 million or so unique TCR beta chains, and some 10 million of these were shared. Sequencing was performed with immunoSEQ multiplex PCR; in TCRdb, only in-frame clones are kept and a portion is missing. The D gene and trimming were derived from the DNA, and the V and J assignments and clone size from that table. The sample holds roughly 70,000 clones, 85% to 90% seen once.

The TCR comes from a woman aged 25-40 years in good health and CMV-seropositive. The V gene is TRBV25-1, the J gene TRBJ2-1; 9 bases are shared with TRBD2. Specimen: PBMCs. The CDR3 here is CASSDLAGVYNEQFF. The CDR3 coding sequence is TGTGCCAGCAGTGATTTAGCGGGAGTTTACAATGAGCAGTTCTTC.